The 6 T cell receptor beta chains below were found in one sample sequenced in a study of blood T cell repertoires in COVID-19. Here immunoSEQ multiplex PCR was the method, and the copy in TCRdb shows in-frame clones only, minus some. This repertoire shows 300,000 to 350,000 clones, 88% found once; its top ten account for 5%. Specimen: PBMCs or T cells enriched from blood (not recorded which). These receptors were taken from a man between 25 and 39 years old who had recovered from COVID-19.

The V and J genes are TRBV7-9 and TRBJ1-1, with D possibly being TRBD1 (5 bases). CDR1 and CDR2 (germline): SEHNR, FQNEAQ (reference sequence). The CDR3 has 15 amino acids. The V end lost 5 bases, the J end lost 0 bases, and 13 bases lay between the germline ends. The CDR3 here is CASSARQHMNTEAFF. The CDR3 DNA sequence: TGTGCCAGCAGCGCGCGACAGCACATGAACACTGAAGCTTTCTTT. Full variable domain (remainder filled in from reference TRBV7-9 and TRBJ1-1): DTGVSQNPRHKITKRGQNVTFRCDPISEHNRLYWYRQTLGQGPEFLTYFQNEAQLEKSRLLSDRFSAERPKGSFSTLEIQRTEQGDSAMYLCASSARQHMNTEAFFGQGTRLTVV.

J is TRBJ2-1 and V is TRBV30; 10 bases are shared with TRBD2. The V and J ends lost 5 bases and 6 bases, in that order; junction bases with no gene match: 4. Germline V gene data show CDR1 as GTSNPN and CDR2 as SVGIG (reference sequence). CDR3 size: 13 residues. CDR3 nucleotide sequence: TGTGCCTGGGATAGCGGGGGGTTCAATGAGCAGTTCTTC. It specifies CAWDSGGFNEQFF.

This clone has just one count. Here the CDR3 reads CASSPPDRVYEQYF. The CDR3 bases are TGTGCCAGCAGCCCGCCGGACAGGGTCTACGAGCAGTACTTC. The rearrangement joins TRBV7-9 to TRBJ2-7; 8 bases are a match to TRBD1. V lost 5 bases to trimming and J lost 3 bases; unmatched junction nucleotides: 6. CDR1 and CDR2 (germline): SEHNR, FQNEAQ (reference sequence). This CDR3 is built from 14 residues. The whole variable domain, remainder taken from reference TRBV7-9 and TRBJ2-7, is DTGVSQNPRHKITKRGQNVTFRCDPISEHNRLYWYRQTLGQGPEFLTYFQNEAQLEKSRLLSDRFSAERPKGSFSTLEIQRTEQGDSAMYLCASSPPDRVYEQYFGPGTRLTVT.

J is TRBJ1-2 and V is TRBV7-9; no reliable D call. The germline gives CDR1 SEHNR, CDR2 FQNEAQ (reference sequence). Trimming took off 5 bases at V and 6 bases at J, with 22 bases between the two ends. The CDR3 sequence is 16 residues long. The CDR3 DNA reads TGTGCCAGCAGCCCTCAGATCGGGATTATGGTTCATGGCTACACCTTC. This encodes CASSPQIGIMVHGYTF. The full variable domain, in which reference TRBV7-9 and TRBJ1-2 provide the parts outside the CDR3, is DTGVSQNPRHKITKRGQNVTFRCDPISEHNRLYWYRQTLGQGPEFLTYFQNEAQLEKSRLLSDRFSAERPKGSFSTLEIQRTEQGDSAMYLCASSPQIGIMVHGYTFGSGTRLTVV.

The chain employs TRBV28 and TRBJ2-5; 7 positions agree with TRBD2. Germline loops: CDR1 MDHEN, CDR2 SYDVKM. After removal of 6 bases from V and 1 base from J, the junction contained 8 bases not matched to a gene. The CDR3 runs 15 residues. For the CDR3, the DNA is TGTGCCAGCAGGCCGGGGGGTTTTGGCCAAGAGACCCAGTACTTC. This sequence encodes CASRPGGFGQETQYF. Filled out from reference TRBV28 and TRBJ2-5, the complete variable domain reads DVKVTQSSRYLVKRTGEKVFLECVQDMDHENMFWYRQDPGLGLRLIYFSYDVKMKEKGDIPEGYSVSREKKERFSLILESASTNQTSMYLCASRPGGFGQETQYFGPGTRLLVL.

The gene calls are TRBV7-2 and TRBJ2-1; TRBD2 might be the D (6 bases). Germline V gene lookup returns CDR1 SGHTA and CDR2 FQGNSA. Trimming removed 1 base from V and 5 bases from J, with 9 bases in between. The CDR3 has 14 residues. As DNA, the CDR3 is TGTGCCAGCAGCTTAGGGGGACTCCACAATGAGCAGTTCTTC. Translated: CASSLGGLHNEQFF.